This paragraph reports one TCR beta chain. The germline CDR1 and CDR2 sequences are LNHDA and SQIVND (reference sequence). CDR3 length equals 14 residues. V gave up 10 bases and J gave up 1 base, with 14 bases separating them. The data originate from a study of blood T cell repertoires in COVID-19. At the level of the study: The study drew acute and convalescent COVID-19 samples from the United States, Italy and Spain. T cells, B-cell-depleted T cells, or PBMCs supplied cDNA or gDNA.

Source study methods: From reference gene primer amplification, estimates of nucleated cell counts were derived. Here immunoSEQ multiplex PCR was the method, and the copy in TCRdb shows in-frame clones only, minus some. D and trimming were read from the DNA, whereas the V and J calls and clone size are those reported in that table. The top ten hold about 3.9% of the sample, which has approximately 170,000 clones, roughly nine tenths seen once. The TCR comes from a woman aged 70-85 years with acute or convalescent COVID-19. The chain has TRBV19 and TRBJ1-3, with D possibly being TRBD1 (5 bases). The material sequenced was peripheral blood. CDR3 protein: CATTPGFSGNTIYF. In DNA form, the CDR3 reads TGTGCCACTACACCAGGGTTTTCTGGAAACACCATATATTTT.